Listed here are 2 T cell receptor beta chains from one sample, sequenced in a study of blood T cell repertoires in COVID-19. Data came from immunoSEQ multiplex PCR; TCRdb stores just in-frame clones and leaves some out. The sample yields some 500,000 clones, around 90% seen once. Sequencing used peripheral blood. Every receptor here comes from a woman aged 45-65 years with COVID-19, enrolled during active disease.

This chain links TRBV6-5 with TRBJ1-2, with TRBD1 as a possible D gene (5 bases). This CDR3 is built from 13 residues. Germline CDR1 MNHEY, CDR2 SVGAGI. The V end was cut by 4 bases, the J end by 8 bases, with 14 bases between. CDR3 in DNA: TGTGCCAGCAGTTTCTCCCAGGGTAGCGGCTACACCTTC. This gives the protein CASSFSQGSGYTF.

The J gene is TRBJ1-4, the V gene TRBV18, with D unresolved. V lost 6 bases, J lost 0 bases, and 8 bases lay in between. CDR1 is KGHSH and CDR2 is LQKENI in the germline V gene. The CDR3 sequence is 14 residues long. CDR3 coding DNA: TGTGCCAGCTCTGGGCCTTCAACTAATGAAAAACTGTTTTTT. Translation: CASSGPSTNEKLFF. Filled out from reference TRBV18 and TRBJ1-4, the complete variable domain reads NAGVMQNPRHLVRRRGQEARLRCSPMKGHSHVYWYRQLPEEGLKFMVYLQKENIIDESGMPKERFSAEFPKEGPSILRIQQVVRGDSAAYFCASSGPSTNEKLFFGSGTQLSVL.